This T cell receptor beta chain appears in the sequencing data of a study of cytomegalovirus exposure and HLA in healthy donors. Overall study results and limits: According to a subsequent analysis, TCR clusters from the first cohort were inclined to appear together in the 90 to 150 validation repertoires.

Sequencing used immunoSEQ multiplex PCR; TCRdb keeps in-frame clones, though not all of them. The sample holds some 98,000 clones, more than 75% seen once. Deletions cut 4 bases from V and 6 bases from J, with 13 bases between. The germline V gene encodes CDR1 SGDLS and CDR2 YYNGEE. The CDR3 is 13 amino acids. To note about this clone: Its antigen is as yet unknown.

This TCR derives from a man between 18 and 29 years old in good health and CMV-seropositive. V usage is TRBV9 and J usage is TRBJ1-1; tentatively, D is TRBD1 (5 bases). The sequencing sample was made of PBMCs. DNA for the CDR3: TGTGCCAGCAGCACTCGGTCGGGGGCTGAAGCTTTCTTT. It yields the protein CASSTRSGAEAFF.